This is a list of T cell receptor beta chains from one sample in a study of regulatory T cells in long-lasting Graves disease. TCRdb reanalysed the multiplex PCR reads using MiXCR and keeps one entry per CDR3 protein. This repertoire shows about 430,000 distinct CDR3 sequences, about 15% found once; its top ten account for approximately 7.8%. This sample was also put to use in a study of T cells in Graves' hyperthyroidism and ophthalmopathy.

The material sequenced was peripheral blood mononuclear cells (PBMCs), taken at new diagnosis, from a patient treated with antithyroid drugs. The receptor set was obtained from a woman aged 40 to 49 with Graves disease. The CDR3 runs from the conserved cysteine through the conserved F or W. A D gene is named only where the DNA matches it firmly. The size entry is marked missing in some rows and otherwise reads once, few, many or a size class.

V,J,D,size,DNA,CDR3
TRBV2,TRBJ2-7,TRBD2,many,TGTGCCAGCAATAGCATCGGCGGGAGACATTACGAGCAGTACTTC,CASNSIGGRHYEQYF
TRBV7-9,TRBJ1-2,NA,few,TGTGCCAGCAGCTTTGAAGCAATAGGAAACTATGGCTACACCTTC,CASSFEAIGNYGYTF
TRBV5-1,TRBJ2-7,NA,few,TGCGCCAGCAGCTTGGGAGGGGGACGATCCTACGAGCAGTACTTC,CASSLGGGRSYEQYF
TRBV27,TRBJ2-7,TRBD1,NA,TGTGCCAGCAGGAAGGGGGCCTGGGACGAGCAGTACTTC,CASRKGAWDEQYF
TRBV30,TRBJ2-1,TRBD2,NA,TGTGCCTGGACCCCTATGCGGCTAGCGGGAGGCCCGCAGTTCTTC,CAWTPMRLAGGPQFF
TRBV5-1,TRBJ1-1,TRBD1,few,TGCGCCAGCAGCACTTCGACAGGGGTGAACACTGAAGCTTTCTTT,CASSTSTGVNTEAFF
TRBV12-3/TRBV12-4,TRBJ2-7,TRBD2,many,TGTGCCAGCAGTTCGGGGACTAGCGGGAGAGCCTACGAGCAGTACTTC,CASSSGTSGRAYEQYF
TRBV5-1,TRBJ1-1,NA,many,TGCGCCAGCAGCTTGGAATCAGCAGGACAAAACACTGAAGCTTTCTTT,CASSLESAGQNTEAFF
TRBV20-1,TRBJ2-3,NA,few,TGCAGTGCTAGGGATCCAAATACGCAGTATTTT,CSARDPNTQYF
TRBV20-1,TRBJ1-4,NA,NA,TGCAGTGCTAGAGGCACAGTTAATGAAAAACTGTTTTTT,CSARGTVNEKLFF
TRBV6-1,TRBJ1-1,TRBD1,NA,TGTGCCAGCACCAACGGACAGGGGAGCACTGAAGCTTTCTTT,CASTNGQGSTEAFF
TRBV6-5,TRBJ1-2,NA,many,NA,CASSSSGSYGYTF
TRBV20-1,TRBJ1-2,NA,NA,NA,CSVRSVRDSDFYGCTF
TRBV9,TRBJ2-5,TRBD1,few,TGTGCCAGCAGCGTCAACCATGGGACAGGGAGGGAAGAGACCCAGTACTTC,CASSVNHGTGREETQYF
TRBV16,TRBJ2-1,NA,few,TGTGCCAGCAGCCAACAGGGGAGGGGGTCTACGAGTGAGCAGTTCTTC,CASSQQGRGSTSEQFF
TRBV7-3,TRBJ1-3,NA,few,TGTGCCAGCAGCCAGATTCCGGGAAACACCATATATTTT,CASSQIPGNTIYF
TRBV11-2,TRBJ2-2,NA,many,TGTGCCAGCAGCGCGACTAGTCGTAACACCGGGGAGCTGTTTTTT,CASSATSRNTGELFF
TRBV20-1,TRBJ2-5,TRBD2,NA,TGCAGTGCTAGAGATCCAGCGGGAGGGCATCAAGAGACCCAGTACTTC,CSARDPAGGHQETQYF
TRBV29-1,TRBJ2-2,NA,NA,TGCAGCGTCCGGGTTCAGAACACCGGGGAGCTGTTTTTT,CSVRVQNTGELFF
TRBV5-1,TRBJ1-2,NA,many,TGCGCCAGCAGCGACGGACAGCGCCACTATGGCTACACCTTC,CASSDGQRHYGYTF
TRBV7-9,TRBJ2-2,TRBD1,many,TGTGCCAGCAGTTCCACAGGGGGCAGAGAGAGCACCGGGGAGCTGTTTTTT,CASSSTGGRESTGELFF
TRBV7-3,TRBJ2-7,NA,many,TGTGCCAGCAGCTTATATGGGTTGGTTGTGGCCAGCTACGAGCAGTACTTC,CASSLYGLVVASYEQYF
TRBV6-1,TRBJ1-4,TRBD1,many,TGTGCCAGCAGTCCCTTTTCGGGGCAGGGGGATGAAAAACTGTTTTTT,CASSPFSGQGDEKLFF
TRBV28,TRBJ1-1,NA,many,TGTGCCAGCAGTTCCAGGGTTGAAGCTTTCTTT,CASSSRVEAFF
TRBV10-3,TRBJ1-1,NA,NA,TGTGCCGCCGACGACGGGAGGGGGAACACTGAAGCTTTCTTT,CAADDGRGNTEAFF